A selection of T cell receptor beta chains follows, all from one sample in a study of T-cell reconstitution after alpha-beta-depleted transplantation in children. MiXCR, run by TCRdb on the PCR reads, gives a single entry per CDR3 protein. The sample has 800,000 to 1,000,000 distinct CDR3 sequences, around 30% seen once; the top ten hold around 30%. The input for sequencing was PBMCs, mostly from graft donor cells, taken 360 days after TCRalphabeta/CD19-depleted stem cell transplant. These receptors were obtained from a boy under three years old who had a stem cell transplant for SCID, so the T cells may come from the graft donor. Both conserved end residues are part of each CDR3. A D gene is named only where the DNA matches it firmly. Rows give clone size only sometimes, using once, few, many, or a class for an expanded clone.

d_gene,v_gene,j_gene,len,abundance,CDR3aa,CDR3nt
-,TRBV5-1,TRBJ2-2,14,-,CASSLGLPAEELFF,TGCGCCAGCAGCTTGGGACTCCCGGCAGAGGAGCTGTTTTTT
-,TRBV2,TRBJ1-6,14,-,CASSVTGLNSPLHF,TGTGCCAGCAGTGTGACAGGCCTGAATTCACCCCTCCACTTT
TRBD1,TRBV20-1,TRBJ2-7,15,-,CSARGGQGNIYEQYF,TGCAGTGCTAGAGGGGGACAGGGAAACATTTACGAGCAGTACTTC
TRBD1,TRBV2,TRBJ2-1,12,-,CASSVTGEEQFF,TGTGCCAGCAGTGTCACAGGGGAAGAGCAGTTCTTC
TRBD2,TRBV5-1,TRBJ2-7,16,once,CASSWSGTSSSYEQYF,TGCGCCAGCAGCTGGTCCGGGACTAGCAGCTCCTACGAGCAGTACTTC
TRBD1,TRBV7-9,TRBJ2-7,14,-,CASSSRDRVFEQYF,TGTGCCAGCAGCTCCCGGGACAGGGTATTCGAGCAGTACTTC
TRBD1,TRBV27,TRBJ2-7,14,-,CASSLWGQGDEQYF,TGTGCCAGCAGTTTATGGGGACAGGGGGACGAGCAGTACTTC
-,TRBV12-3/TRBV12-4,TRBJ2-1,14,few,CASSFPRAGNEQFF,TGTGCCAGCAGTTTCCCCAGGGCTGGAAATGAGCAGTTCTTC
TRBD1,TRBV12-3/TRBV12-4,TRBJ1-4,16,few,CASSLRYRGQGEKLFF,TGTGCCAGCAGTCTACGGTACAGGGGGCAGGGTGAAAAACTGTTTTTT
TRBD2,TRBV13,TRBJ2-3,13,few,CASHRGGLDTQYF,TGTGCCAGCCATCGGGGGGGCCTGGATACGCAGTATTTT
TRBD2,TRBV7-2,TRBJ2-3,14,-,CASSSWTSLDTQYF,TGTGCCAGCAGCTCATGGACTAGCTTGGATACGCAGTATTTT
TRBD1,TRBV7-3,TRBJ2-1,14,few,CASSNRGRYNEQFF,TGTGCCAGCAGCAACAGGGGGAGGTACAATGAGCAGTTCTTC
TRBD1,TRBV6-1,TRBJ1-3,17,-,CASSEGDRPISGNTIYF,TGTGCCAGCAGTGAAGGGGACAGGCCCATCTCTGGAAACACCATATATTTT
-,TRBV2,TRBJ2-7,11,-,CASRLRDGEYF,TGTGCCAGCAGACTCCGGGACGGGGAGTACTTC
-,TRBV2,TRBJ1-2,15,few,CASSDLGRGSIGYTF,TGTGCCAGCAGCGACCTCGGCAGGGGTAGTATCGGCTACACCTTC